The T cell receptor beta chain under discussion was sequenced for a study of shared clonotypes between healthy human individuals. Turning to the study itself: Donors had three CD4 naive, three CD4 memory, two CD8 naive and one CD8 memory plate apiece.

The deep-level immunoSEQ assay was used. Profiled with immunoSEQ multiplex PCR; TCRdb holds only in-frame clones, not every one. The sample has about 2 million clones; about 95% are singletons. As regards this clone: No antigen is known for it.

Regarding the study as a whole: Researchers found naive subsets generally carried larger estimated richness than memory subsets.

Positive CCR7 selection of CD45RO-negative cells yielded the naive CD8 cells, and terminally differentiated effector memory CD45RA+ cells were excluded. Germline V gives CDR1 MNHNY, CDR2 SVGAGI (reference sequence). The CDR3 contains 15 residues. V lost 2 bases to trimming and J lost 3 bases, with 10 bases between them. The chain combines TRBV6-6 with TRBJ1-4, with D maybe TRBD1 (6 bases). The sequenced sample was naive CD8+ T cells sorted from blood. The origin of this receptor is a man aged 18 to 35 in good health. DNA for the CDR3: TGTGCCAGCAGTTACATGGGGGGCTCTAATGAAAAACTGTTTTTT. Encoded protein: CASSYMGGSNEKLFF.